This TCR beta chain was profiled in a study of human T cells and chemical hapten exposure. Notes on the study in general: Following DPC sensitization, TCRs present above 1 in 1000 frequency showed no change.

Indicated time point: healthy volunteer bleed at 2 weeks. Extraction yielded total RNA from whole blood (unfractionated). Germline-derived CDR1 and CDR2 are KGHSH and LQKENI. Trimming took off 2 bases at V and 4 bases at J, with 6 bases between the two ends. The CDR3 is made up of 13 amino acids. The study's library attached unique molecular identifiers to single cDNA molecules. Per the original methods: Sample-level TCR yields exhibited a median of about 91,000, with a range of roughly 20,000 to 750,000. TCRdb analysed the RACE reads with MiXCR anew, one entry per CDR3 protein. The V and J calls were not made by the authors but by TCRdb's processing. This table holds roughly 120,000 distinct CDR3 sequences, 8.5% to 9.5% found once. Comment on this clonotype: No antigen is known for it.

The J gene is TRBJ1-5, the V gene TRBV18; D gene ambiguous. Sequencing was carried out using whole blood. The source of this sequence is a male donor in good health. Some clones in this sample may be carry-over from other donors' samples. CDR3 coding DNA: TGTGCCAGCTCACCAAAAGGGAATCAGCCCCAGCATTTT. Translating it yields CASSPKGNQPQHF.